These 14 T cell receptor beta chains were all obtained from the same sample, sequenced in a study of T cell responses to AZD1222 COVID-19 vaccine. Generated by immunoSEQ multiplex PCR, the TCRdb table keeps only in-frame clones and is missing some. The sample lists roughly 130,000 clones; roughly 85% were seen once. This material consisted of peripheral blood, taken on day 0 of AZD1222 vaccination. The receptors were gathered from an adult in good health.

The V gene is TRBV19, the J gene TRBJ1-2, with TRBD1 as a possible D gene (5 bases). Per the germline V gene, CDR1 is LNHDA and CDR2 is SQIVND (reference sequence). This CDR3 has 14 amino acids. V dropped 3 bases and J dropped 4 bases, with 12 bases sitting between them. CDR3 residues: CASSISGILYGYTF. The DNA of the CDR3 is TGTGCCAGTAGTATCTCAGGGATACTCTATGGCTACACCTTC.

The chain links TRBV5-4 to TRBJ2-7; 9 bases map to TRBD1. The CDR3 is made up of 14 amino acids. The junction had 7 bases not matched to a gene; V was cut back by 4 bases and J by 5 bases. Germline lookup yields CDR1 SGHNT and CDR2 YYREEE (reference sequence). The CDR3 protein is CASSLTGGRHEQYF. CDR3 nucleotide sequence: TGTGCCAGCAGCCTGACAGGGGGTCGTCACGAGCAGTACTTC.

V is TRBV29-1 and J is TRBJ1-3; 7 bases fit TRBD1. Germline CDR1 SQVTM, CDR2 ANQGSEA. The CDR3 spans 14 residues. The V and J ends lost 6 bases and 2 bases, in that order; junction bases with no gene match: 7. CDR3 amino acids: CSVGGSSPGNTIYF. CDR3 DNA sequence: TGCAGCGTAGGGGGCTCCTCTCCTGGAAACACCATATATTTT. The whole variable domain, filled in from reference TRBV29-1 and TRBJ1-3, reads SAVISQKPSRDICQRGTSLTIQCQVDSQVTMMFWYRQQPGQSLTLIATANQGSEATYESGFVIDKFPISRPNLTFSTLTVSNMSPEDSSIYLCSVGGSSPGNTIYFGEGSWLTVV.

The chain employs TRBV12-1 and TRBJ1-1; the table's D call, TRBD1, has no DNA check behind it. TRBV12-1 is classified as a pseudogene. This CDR3 comprises 15 residues. The CDR3 loop is CASSLGQGVNTEAFF. In nucleotides, the CDR3 is TGTGCCAGCAGCTTGGGACAGGGTGTGAACACTGAAGCTTTCTTT.

The CDR3 is CASSYGYRGPGYEQYF. The CDR3 DNA reads as TGTGCCAGCAGTTACGGGTACAGGGGGCCTGGCTACGAGCAGTACTTC. The V call is TRBV6-2 or TRBV6-3, the J call TRBJ2-7; 9 nucleotides match TRBD1. The germline V gene encodes CDR1 MNHEY and CDR2 SVGEGT. J lost 3 bases, V lost 2 bases, and 8 bases had no gene match. This CDR3 is 16 amino acids long.

The CDR3 loop reads CASRRTGTGGQPQHF. The DNA of the CDR3 is TGTGCCAGTAGGAGGACAGGGACGGGAGGTCAGCCCCAGCATTTT. The rearrangement uses TRBV19 and TRBJ1-5, with 8 bases fitting TRBD1. CDR1 and CDR2 from the germline V gene are LNHDA and SQIVND (reference sequence). Unmatched junction bases numbered 10, after V lost 6 bases and J lost 6 bases. This CDR3 has 15 amino acids.

This clone appeared once. The chain recombines TRBV5-4 with TRBJ2-7; D ambiguous. Trimming pared 7 bases from V and 3 bases from J, leaving 8 bases between. This CDR3 comprises 11 residues. Germline values: CDR1 SGHNT, CDR2 YYREEE (reference sequence). CDR3 in amino acids: CASGIDYEQYF. The CDR3 nucleotides are TGTGCCAGCGGCATCGACTACGAGCAGTACTTC. The full variable domain, rest sourced from reference TRBV5-4 and TRBJ2-7, is ETGVTQSPTHLIKTRGQQVTLRCSSQSGHNTVSWYQQALGQGPQFIFQYYREEENGRGNFPPRFSGLQFPNYSSELNVNALELDDSALYLCASGIDYEQYFGPGTRLTVT.

The rearrangement uses TRBV5-5 and TRBJ1-1; tentatively, D is TRBD1 (6 bases). Germline V lookup: CDR1 SGHKS, CDR2 YYEKEE (reference sequence). The CDR3 totals 14 residues. V was pared by 3 bases and J by 10 bases, with 19 bases between. Written as DNA, the CDR3 is TGTGCCAGCAGCTCAGAACAGGGATTCAGGTCAGCTTTCTTT. Amino acid sequence: CASSSEQGFRSAFF. Full variable domain (rest looked up from reference TRBV5-5 and TRBJ1-1): DAGVTQSPTHLIKTRGQQVTLRCSPISGHKSVSWYQQVLGQGPQFIFQYYEKEERGRGNFPDRFSARQFPNYSSELNVNALLLGDSALYLCASSSEQGFRSAFFGQGTRLTVV.

V usage is TRBV6-5 and J usage is TRBJ2-7; 8 nucleotides match TRBD2. This CDR3 spans 14 amino acids. Germline CDR1 and CDR2: MNHEY and SVGAGI. The J segment lost 6 bases and the V segment lost 3 bases, leaving 7 bases of the junction unmatched. The CDR3 reads CASSYGGGFGEQYF. The CDR3 DNA sequence: TGTGCCAGCAGTTATGGCGGGGGGTTTGGCGAGCAGTACTTC.

This chain links TRBV5-4 with TRBJ2-2; D uncertain. The CDR3 covers 12 residues. The germline gives CDR1 SGHNT, CDR2 YYREEE (reference sequence). Trimming left V 0 bases short and J 8 bases short, with 5 bases between. This chain's CDR3 is CASSLEVGELFF. CDR3 DNA: TGTGCCAGCAGCTTGGAGGTGGGGGAGCTGTTTTTT. Looking up the rest from reference TRBV5-4 and TRBJ2-2 gives the full variable domain: ETGVTQSPTHLIKTRGQQVTLRCSSQSGHNTVSWYQQALGQGPQFIFQYYREEENGRGNFPPRFSGLQFPNYSSELNVNALELDDSALYLCASSLEVGELFFGEGSRLTVL.

The chain recombines TRBV6-5 with TRBJ1-6, with 10 bases identical to TRBD1. In germline, CDR1 is MNHEY, CDR2 SVGAGI. The length of the CDR3 is 14 residues. V shed 5 bases and J 12 bases; nucleotides not matched to a gene: 7. This CDR3 reads CASSPGTGAKPLHF. The DNA for the CDR3 is TGTGCCAGCAGTCCTGGGACAGGGGCAAAACCCCTCCACTTT.

V is TRBV18 and J is TRBJ2-1; maybe TRBD2 (6 bases). The CDR3 covers 16 residues. Trimming shortened V by 2 bases and J by 1 base, and 12 bases separated the two germline ends. Germline CDR1 and CDR2: KGHSH and LQKENI. CDR3 DNA: TGTGCCAGCTCACCATTGATGGCGGGATCCTACAATGAGCAGTTCTTC. It codes for CASSPLMAGSYNEQFF.

V and J are TRBV29-1 and TRBJ2-7, with 9 bases fitting TRBD1. V gave up 4 bases and J gave up 6 bases; unmatched junction bases: 13. Germline values: CDR1 SQVTM, CDR2 ANQGSEA. The CDR3 sequence is 15 residues long. CDR3 in DNA: TGCAGCGTTGCCAAAACTCCCGGGACAGGGCGCGAGCAGTACTTC. Protein: CSVAKTPGTGREQYF.

The V gene is TRBV2, the J gene TRBJ1-6, with D maybe TRBD1 (5 bases). This CDR3 has 15 amino acids. The germline gives CDR1 SNHLY, CDR2 FYNNEI. Trimming shortened V by 4 bases and J by 7 bases, and 14 bases separated the two germline ends. DNA of the CDR3: TGTGCCAGCAGTGCGCCCAGGGACGGGAATTCACCCCTCCACTTT. Encoded protein: CASSAPRDGNSPLHF.